This T cell receptor (beta chain) stems from a study of T-cell reconstitution after alpha-beta-depleted transplantation in children. Preparing the TCRbeta library involved the use of unique molecular identifiers. TCRdb processed the PCR reads anew with MiXCR; each CDR3 protein has one entry. The data contain a few hundred thousand distinct CDR3 sequences, 23% of them singletons. Source: PBMCs, mostly from graft donor cells, taken 180 days after TCRalphabeta/CD19-depleted stem cell transplant. This TCR was sampled from a male patient younger than 18 who had a stem cell transplant for acute lymphoblastic leukemia, so the T cells may come from the graft donor.

The CDR3 bases are TGTGCCAGCAGCTTAGCCAGCGGCTGGAGCTCCTACGAGCAGTACTTC. It is translated as CASSLASGWSSYEQYF. The chain recombines TRBV7-6 with TRBJ2-7; the D gene is possibly TRBD2 (5 bases). In germline, CDR1 is SGHVS, CDR2 FNYEAQ. The CDR3 totals 16 residues. V lost 0 bases and J 0 bases, leaving 12 bases between the germline ends.